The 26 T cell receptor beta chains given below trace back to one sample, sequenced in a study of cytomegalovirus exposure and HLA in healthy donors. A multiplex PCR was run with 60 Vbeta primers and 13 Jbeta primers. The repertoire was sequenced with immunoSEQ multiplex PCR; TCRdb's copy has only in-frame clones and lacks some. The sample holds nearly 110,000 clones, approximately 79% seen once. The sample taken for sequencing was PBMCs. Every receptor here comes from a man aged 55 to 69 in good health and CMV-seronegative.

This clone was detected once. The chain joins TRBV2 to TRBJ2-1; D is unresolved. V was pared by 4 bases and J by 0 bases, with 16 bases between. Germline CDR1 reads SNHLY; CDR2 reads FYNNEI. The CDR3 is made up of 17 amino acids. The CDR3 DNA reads TGTGCCAGCAGTGTTCTCTGGGCAGCAAGCTCCTACAATGAGCAGTTCTTC. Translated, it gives CASSVLWAASSYNEQFF.

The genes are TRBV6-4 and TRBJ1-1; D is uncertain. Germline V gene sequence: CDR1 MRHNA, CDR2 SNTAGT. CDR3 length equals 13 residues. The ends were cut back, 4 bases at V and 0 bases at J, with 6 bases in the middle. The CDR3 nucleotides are TGTGCCAGCAGTGCGCAGGTGAACACTGAAGCTTTCTTT. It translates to CASSAQVNTEAFF.

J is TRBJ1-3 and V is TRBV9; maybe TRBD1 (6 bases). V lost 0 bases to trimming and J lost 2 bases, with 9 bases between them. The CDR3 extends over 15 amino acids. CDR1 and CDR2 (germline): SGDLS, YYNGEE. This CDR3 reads CASSVDREPGNTIYF. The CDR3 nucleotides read TGTGCCAGCAGCGTAGACAGGGAACCTGGAAACACCATATATTTT.

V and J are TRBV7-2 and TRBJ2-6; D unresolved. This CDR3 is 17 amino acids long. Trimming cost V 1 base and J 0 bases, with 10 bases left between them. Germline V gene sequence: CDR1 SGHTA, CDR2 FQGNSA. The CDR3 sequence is CASSLVGGGSGANVLTF. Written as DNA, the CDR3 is TGTGCCAGCAGCTTAGTGGGTGGCGGCTCTGGGGCCAACGTCCTGACTTTC.

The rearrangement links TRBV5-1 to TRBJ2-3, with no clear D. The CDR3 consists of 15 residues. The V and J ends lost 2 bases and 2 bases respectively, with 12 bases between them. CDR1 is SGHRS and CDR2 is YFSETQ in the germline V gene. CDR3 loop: CASSFTVTPTDTQYF. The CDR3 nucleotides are TGCGCCAGCAGCTTTACAGTCACCCCCACAGATACGCAGTATTTT.

The CDR3 is CASSTGTGEGGRRGYTF. The CDR3, as DNA: TGTGCCAGCAGCACCGGGACAGGGGAAGGAGGACGTCGTGGCTACACCTTC. This chain connects TRBV9 to TRBJ1-2; 10 bases match TRBD1. Germline-derived CDR1 and CDR2 are SGDLS and YYNGEE. The CDR3 has 17 amino acids. The junction had 16 bases not matched to a gene; V was cut back by 4 bases and J by 7 bases. Combining the CDR3 with reference TRBV9 and TRBJ1-2 gives the whole variable domain DSGVTQTPKHLITATGQRVTLRCSPRSGDLSVYWYQQSLDQGLQFLIQYYNGEERAKGNILERFSAQQFPDLHSELNLSSLELGDSALYFCASSTGTGEGGRRGYTFGSGTRLTVV.

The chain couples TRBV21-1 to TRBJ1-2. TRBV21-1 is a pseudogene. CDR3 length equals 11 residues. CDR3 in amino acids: CASSRYTGYTF. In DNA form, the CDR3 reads TGTGCCAGCTCCCGCTATACTGGCTACACCTTC.

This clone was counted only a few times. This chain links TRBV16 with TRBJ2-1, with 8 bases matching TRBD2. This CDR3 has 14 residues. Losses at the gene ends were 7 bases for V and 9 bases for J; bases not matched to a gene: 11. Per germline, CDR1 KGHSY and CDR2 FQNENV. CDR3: CASTLAGRGGEQFF. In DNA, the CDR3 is TGTGCCAGCACCCTAGCGGGCCGAGGGGGTGAGCAGTTCTTC.

CDR3 sequence: CASSSVEGGELFF. The DNA of the CDR3 is TGTGCCAGCAGTTCCGTCGAGGGCGGGGAGCTGTTTTTT. The gene calls are TRBV27 and TRBJ2-2, with a tentative D call TRBD2 (5 bases). Trimming left V 4 bases short and J 7 bases short, with 10 bases between. This CDR3 has 13 residues. Germline CDR1 and CDR2: MNHEY and SMNVEV (reference sequence).

CDR3 sequence: CASSLGQRGTGYVPPLHF. In DNA, the CDR3 is TGCGCCAGCAGCTTGGGTCAACGGGGGACAGGTTATGTCCCACCCCTCCACTTT. The chain has TRBV5-1 and TRBJ1-6; 8 bases align to TRBD1. The CDR3 covers 18 residues. The V and J ends lost 0 bases and 11 bases, in that order; junction bases with no gene match: 16. CDR1 and CDR2 (germline): SGHRS, YFSETQ.

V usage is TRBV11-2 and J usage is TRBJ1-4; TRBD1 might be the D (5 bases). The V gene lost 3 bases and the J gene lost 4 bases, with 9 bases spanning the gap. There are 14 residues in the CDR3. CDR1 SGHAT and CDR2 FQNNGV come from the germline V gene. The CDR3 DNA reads TGTGCCAGCAGCTTGGGGGGGAATAATGAAAAACTGTTTTTT. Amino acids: CASSLGGNNEKLFF.

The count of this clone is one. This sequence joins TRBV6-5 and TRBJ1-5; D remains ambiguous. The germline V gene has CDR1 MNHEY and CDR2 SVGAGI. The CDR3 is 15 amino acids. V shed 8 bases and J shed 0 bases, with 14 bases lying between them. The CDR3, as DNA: TGTGCCAGCTGTCCTGCAGGAACTAGCAATCAGCCCCAGCATTTT. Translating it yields CASCPAGTSNQPQHF.

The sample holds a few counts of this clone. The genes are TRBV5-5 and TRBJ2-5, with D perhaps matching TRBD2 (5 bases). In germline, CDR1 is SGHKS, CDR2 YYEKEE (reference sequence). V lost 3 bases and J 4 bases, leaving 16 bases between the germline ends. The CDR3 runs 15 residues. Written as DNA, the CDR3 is TGTGCCAGCAGCTCCACCGGACTGGCGAGAGAGACCCAGTACTTC. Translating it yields CASSSTGLARETQYF.

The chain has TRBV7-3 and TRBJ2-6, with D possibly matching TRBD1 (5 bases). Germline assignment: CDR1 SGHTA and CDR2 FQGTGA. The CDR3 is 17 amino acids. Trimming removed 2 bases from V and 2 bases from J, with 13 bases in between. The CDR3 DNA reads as TGTGCCAGCAGCTTACCCTTGGGGCAGGCTGGGGCCAACGTCCTGACTTTC. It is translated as CASSLPLGQAGANVLTF.

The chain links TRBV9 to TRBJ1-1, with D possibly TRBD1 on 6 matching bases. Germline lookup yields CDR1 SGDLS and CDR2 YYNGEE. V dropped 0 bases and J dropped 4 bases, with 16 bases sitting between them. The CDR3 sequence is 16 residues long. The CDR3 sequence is CASSVDGGGGRTEAFF. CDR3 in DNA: TGTGCCAGCAGCGTAGACGGAGGGGGGGGGCGCACTGAAGCTTTCTTT.

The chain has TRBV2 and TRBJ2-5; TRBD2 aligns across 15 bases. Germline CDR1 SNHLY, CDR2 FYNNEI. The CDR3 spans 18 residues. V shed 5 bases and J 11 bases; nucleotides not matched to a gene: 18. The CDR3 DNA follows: TGTGCCAGCAGTCAAGGACTAGCGGGGGGGCCGGGGAAGTTGGCTCAGTACTTC. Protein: CASSQGLAGGPGKLAQYF.

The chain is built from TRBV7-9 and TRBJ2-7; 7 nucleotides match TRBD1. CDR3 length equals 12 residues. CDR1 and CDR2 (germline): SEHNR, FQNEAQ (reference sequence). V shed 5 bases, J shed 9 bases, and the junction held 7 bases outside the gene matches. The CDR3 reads CASSPDRARQYV. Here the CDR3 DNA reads TGTGCCAGCAGCCCCGACAGGGCCCGGCAGTACGTC.

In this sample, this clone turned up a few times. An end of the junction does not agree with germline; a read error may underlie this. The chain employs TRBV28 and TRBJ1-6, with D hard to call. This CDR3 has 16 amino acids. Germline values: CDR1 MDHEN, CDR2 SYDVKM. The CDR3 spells CASSPLSTTYNSPPHF. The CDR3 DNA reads TGTGCCAGCAGCCCTCTGTCTACTACATATAATTCACCCCCCCACTTT. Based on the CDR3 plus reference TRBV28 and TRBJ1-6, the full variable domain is DVKVTQSSRYLVKRTGEKVFLECVQDMDHENMFWYRQDPGLGLRLIYFSYDVKMKEKGDIPEGYSVSREKKERFSLILESASTNQTSMYLCASSPLSTTYNSPPHFGNGTRLTVT.

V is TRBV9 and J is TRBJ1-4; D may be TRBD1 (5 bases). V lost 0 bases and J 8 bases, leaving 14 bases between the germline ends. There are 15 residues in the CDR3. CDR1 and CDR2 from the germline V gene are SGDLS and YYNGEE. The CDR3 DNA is TGTGCCAGCAGCGTAGGGACAAGTCTCGACGAAAAACTGTTTTTT. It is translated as CASSVGTSLDEKLFF. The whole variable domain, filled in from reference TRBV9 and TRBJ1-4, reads DSGVTQTPKHLITATGQRVTLRCSPRSGDLSVYWYQQSLDQGLQFLIQYYNGEERAKGNILERFSAQQFPDLHSELNLSSLELGDSALYFCASSVGTSLDEKLFFGSGTQLSVL.

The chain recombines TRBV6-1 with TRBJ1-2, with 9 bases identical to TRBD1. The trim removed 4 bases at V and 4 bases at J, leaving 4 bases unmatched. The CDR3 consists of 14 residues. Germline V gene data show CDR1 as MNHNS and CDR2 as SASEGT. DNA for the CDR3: TGTGCCAGCAGTGGCGGACAGGGGACCTATGGCTACACCTTC. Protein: CASSGGQGTYGYTF.

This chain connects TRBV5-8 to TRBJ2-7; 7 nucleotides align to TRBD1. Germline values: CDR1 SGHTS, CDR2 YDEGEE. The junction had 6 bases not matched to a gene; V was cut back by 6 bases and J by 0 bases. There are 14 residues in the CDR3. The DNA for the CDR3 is TGTGCCAGCACCCAGACAGGGAGCTCCTACGAGCAGTACGTC. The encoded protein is CASTQTGSSYEQYV.

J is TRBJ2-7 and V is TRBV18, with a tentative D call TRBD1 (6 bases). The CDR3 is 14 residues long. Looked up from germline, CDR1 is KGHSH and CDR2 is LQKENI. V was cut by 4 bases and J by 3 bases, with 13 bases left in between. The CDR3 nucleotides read TGTGCCAGCTCACAATACGGCAGGGGCTACGAGCAGTACGTC. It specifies CASSQYGRGYEQYV.

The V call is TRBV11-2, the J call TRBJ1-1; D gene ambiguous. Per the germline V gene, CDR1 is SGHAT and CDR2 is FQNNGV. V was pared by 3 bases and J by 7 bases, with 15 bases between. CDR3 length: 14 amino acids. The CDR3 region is CASSFASESFEAFF. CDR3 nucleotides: TGTGCCAGCAGCTTCGCTTCAGAATCTTTTGAAGCTTTCTTT.

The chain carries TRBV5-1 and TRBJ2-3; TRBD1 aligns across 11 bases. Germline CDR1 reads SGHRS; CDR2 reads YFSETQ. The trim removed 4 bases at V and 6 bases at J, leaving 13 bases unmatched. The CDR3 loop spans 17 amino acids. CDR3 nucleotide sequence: TGCGCCAGCAGCACCTCCTGGGGACAGGGGGATCGGGATACGCAGTATTTT. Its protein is CASSTSWGQGDRDTQYF.

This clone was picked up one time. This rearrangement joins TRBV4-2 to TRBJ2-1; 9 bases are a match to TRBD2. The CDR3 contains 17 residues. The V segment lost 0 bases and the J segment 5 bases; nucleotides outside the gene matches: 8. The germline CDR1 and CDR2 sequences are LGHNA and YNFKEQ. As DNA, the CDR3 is TGTGCCAGCAGCCAAGAATCTAGCCTAGCGGGGAACAATGAGCAGTTCTTC. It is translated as CASSQESSLAGNNEQFF.

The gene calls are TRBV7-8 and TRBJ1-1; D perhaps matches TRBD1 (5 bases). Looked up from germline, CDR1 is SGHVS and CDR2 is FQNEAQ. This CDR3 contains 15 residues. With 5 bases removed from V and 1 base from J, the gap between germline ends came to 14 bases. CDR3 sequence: CASSGWGGKNTEAFF. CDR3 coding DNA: TGTGCCAGCAGCGGTTGGGGGGGGAAGAACACTGAAGCTTTCTTT. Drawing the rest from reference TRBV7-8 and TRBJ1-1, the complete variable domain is GAGVSQSPRYKVAKRGQDVALRCDPISGHVSLFWYQQALGQGPEFLTYFQNEAQLDKSGLPSDRFFAERPEGSVSTLKIQRTQQEDSAVYLCASSGWGGKNTEAFFGQGTRLTVV.